These T cell receptor beta chains were read from a single sample in a study of early stage breast cancer tumors. Using immunoSEQ multiplex PCR, the repertoire was profiled, and TCRdb retains in-frame clones only, with some absent. The sample shows 45,000 to 60,000 clones, approximately 90% of them seen only once. Sample: blood. The source is a person aged 65 to 85 with breast cancer. The CDR3 runs from the conserved cysteine through the conserved F or W. The D gene is left open where the match is weak. Clone size is given for some rows only: seen once, a few or many times, or a class if the clone is expanded.

V gene	D gene	J gene	clone size	CDR3 protein	CDR3 DNA
TRBV18	TRBD1	TRBJ2-3	once	CASSPGTGVTTDTQYF	TGTGCCAGCTCACCAGGGACAGGGGTAACAACAGATACGCAGTATTTT
TRBV27	TRBD1	TRBJ2-7	NA	CASSPFRTGAAPYEQYF	TGTGCCAGCAGTCCTTTCCGAACAGGGGCCGCGCCCTACGAGCAGTACTTC
TRBV6-5	TRBD1	TRBJ2-7	NA	CASRTGGINEQYF	TGTGCCAGCAGAACAGGGGGTATCAACGAGCAGTACTTC
TRBV28	TRBD1	TRBJ1-5	NA	CASSLALRKGAYSNQPQHF	TGTGCCAGCAGTTTGGCCCTGAGGAAGGGGGCGTATAGCAATCAGCCCCAGCATTTT
TRBV7-9	TRBD1	TRBJ1-1	NA	CASSRTGANTEAFF	TGTGCCAGCAGCCGTACAGGGGCTAACACTGAAGCTTTCTTT
TRBV19	NA	TRBJ2-5	NA	CASRDSHDSETQYF	TGTGCCAGTAGGGACAGTCACGACTCGGAGACCCAGTACTTC
TRBV7-6	NA	TRBJ2-3	NA	CASGLGASGTDTQYF	TGTGCCAGCGGGCTCGGGGCTAGCGGCACAGATACGCAGTATTTT
TRBV7-6	TRBD2	TRBJ2-1	once	CASSLALAGGLSPEQFF	TGTGCCAGCAGCTTAGCCTTAGCGGGCGGGTTATCCCCTGAGCAGTTCTTC
TRBV7-8	NA	TRBJ1-1	NA	CASSLQQMNTEAFF	TGTGCCAGCAGCTTACAACAGATGAACACTGAAGCTTTCTTT
TRBV6-1	TRBD1	TRBJ1-5	NA	CASSDGTDNQPQHF	TGTGCCAGCAGTGATGGGACAGACAATCAGCCCCAGCATTTT
TRBV7-2	NA	TRBJ2-7	once	CASSLGQMYEQYF	TGTGCCAGCAGCCTGGGACAAATGTACGAGCAGTACTTC
TRBV7-2	TRBD2	TRBJ2-2	NA	CASSPPYGSGSIGELFF	TGTGCCAGCAGCCCTCCCTATGGTAGCGGGTCGATCGGGGAGCTGTTTTTT
TRBV5-1	NA	TRBJ1-6	NA	CASSLSLGDSPLHF	TGCGCCAGCAGCTTGAGCCTCGGGGATTCACCCCTCCACTTT
TRBV7-2	NA	TRBJ2-2	NA	CASSQGPSSTGELFF	TGTGCCAGCAGCCAGGGGCCCTCAAGCACCGGGGAGCTGTTTTTT
TRBV9	TRBD1	TRBJ2-5	once	CASSVQGATGTGETQYF	TGTGCCAGCAGCGTCCAAGGGGCGACAGGGACGGGAGAGACCCAGTACTTC
TRBV10-3	NA	TRBJ2-2	NA	CAISPSGVNTGELFF	TGTGCCATCAGTCCGTCGGGAGTGAATACCGGGGAGCTGTTTTTT
TRBV9	NA	TRBJ2-7	NA	CASSDTYEQYF	TGTGCCAGCAGCGATACCTACGAGCAGTACTTC
TRBV11-3	NA	TRBJ2-2	NA	CASSSPPGAYSTGELFF	TGTGCCAGCAGCTCCCCACCAGGGGCTTATAGCACCGGGGAGCTGTTTTTT
TRBV7-8	TRBD1	TRBJ2-3	NA	CASSLTGGVSTDTQYF	TGTGCCAGCAGCCTAACAGGGGGCGTGAGCACAGATACGCAGTATTTT
TRBV6-6	NA	TRBJ2-2	NA	CASRAPNGELFF	TGTGCCAGCAGGGCCCCGAACGGGGAGCTGTTTTTT
TRBV5-1	TRBD1	TRBJ2-5	NA	CASSLGRGRETQYF	TGCGCCAGCAGCTTGGGAAGGGGGCGGGAGACCCAGTACTTC
TRBV18	NA	TRBJ1-3	NA	CASSPAAGGSGNTIYF	TGTGCCAGCTCACCGGCAGCGGGGGGCTCTGGAAACACCATATATTTT
TRBV14	NA	TRBJ2-3	NA	CASRLAPADTQYF	TGTGCCAGCAGACTAGCCCCCGCAGATACGCAGTATTTT
TRBV5-6	NA	TRBJ1-2	NA	CASSLGGRGALYGYTF	TGTGCCAGCAGCTTGGGGGGACGGGGGGCACTCTATGGCTACACCTTC
TRBV4-1	NA	TRBJ2-2	NA	CASSSRGLADTGELFF	TGCGCCAGCAGCTCTCGGGGGCTAGCGGACACCGGGGAGCTGTTTTTT
TRBV30	TRBD2	TRBJ2-5	once	CAWRAGVGETQYF	TGTGCCTGGAGGGCGGGAGTGGGAGAGACCCAGTACTTC
TRBV30	NA	TRBJ2-1	NA	CAWSAWGREQFF	TGTGCCTGGAGCGCCTGGGGGCGTGAGCAGTTCTTC
TRBV9	TRBD2	TRBJ2-5	NA	CASSDGLALETQYF	TGTGCCAGCAGCGATGGACTAGCGCTTGAGACCCAGTACTTC
TRBV25-1	TRBD2	TRBJ2-7	NA	CASSDSAGVRSYEQYF	TGTGCCAGCAGTGACTCAGCGGGGGTCCGCTCCTACGAGCAGTACTTC
TRBV19	TRBD2	TRBJ2-1	NA	CASSLEVAGYNEQFF	TGTGCCAGTTCTCTCGAGGTAGCGGGATACAATGAGCAGTTCTTC
TRBV4-1	NA	TRBJ1-3	NA	CASSQDILVRGYTIYF	TGCGCCAGCAGCCAAGATATACTTGTACGCGGGTACACCATATATTTT